Here is one T cell receptor (beta chain) with its context. The antigen is unknown. These data belong to a study of cytomegalovirus exposure and HLA in healthy donors. Study-level background: The 90 to 150 validation repertoires used the same platform as the approximately 700 first-cohort repertoires, a later analysis reported. Findings and caveats of the study: Three of the chains that were CMV-associated were confirmed in vitro to be specific for CMV antigens. Reported results showed that the classifier diagnosed cytomegalovirus status with high specificity and sensitivity.

Germline V gene lookup returns CDR1 SGHRS and CDR2 YFSETQ. The trim removed 4 bases at V and 5 bases at J, leaving 9 bases unmatched. The CDR3 extends over 16 amino acids. Here immunoSEQ multiplex PCR was the method, and the copy in TCRdb shows in-frame clones only, minus some. The repertoire holds 150,000 to 180,000 clones, with 80% to 90% as singletons. The donors formed part of the approximately 120-subject validation cohort, distinct from the roughly 660-subject first cohort. The clonotype originates from a young man in good health and CMV-seropositive. The chain uses TRBV5-1 and TRBJ2-5; 12 bases are shared with TRBD2. The sequencing sample was made of PBMCs. CDR3 coding DNA: TGCGCCAGCAGCCGGGGTCCTAGCGGGGGGGCGGAGACCCAGTACTTC. It is translated as CASSRGPSGGAETQYF. Combining the CDR3 with reference TRBV5-1 and TRBJ2-5 gives the whole variable domain KAGVTQTPRYLIKTRGQQVTLSCSPISGHRSVSWYQQTPGQGLQFLFEYFSETQRNKGNFPGRFSGRQFSNSRSEMNVSTLELGDSALYLCASSRGPSGGAETQYFGPGTRLLVL.